This entry concerns a single T cell receptor (beta chain). The source of the sample is a study of memory CD4+ T cells and cytomegalovirus serostatus. Single viable CD3+CD4+CD8-CD45RO+ cells were sorted as the memory CD4+ T cells. Germline CDR1 is SGHTS and CDR2 is YDEGEE. Trimming took off 5 bases at V and 0 bases at J, with 14 bases between the two ends. This CDR3 region has 15 residues. Data came from immunoSEQ multiplex PCR; TCRdb stores just in-frame clones and leaves some out. The sample has 58,000 or so clones; about 80% are singletons. The TCR comes from an adult in good health and CMV-seropositive. Material: memory CD4+ T cells from blood. The chain combines TRBV5-8 with TRBJ1-1, with D perhaps matching TRBD1 (6 bases). CDR3 coding DNA: TGTGCCAGCAGGGCCCGCGGACAGATGAACACTGAAGCTTTCTTT. Amino acid sequence: CASRARGQMNTEAFF.